These 7 T cell receptor beta chains came from one sample sequenced in a study of blood T cell repertoires in COVID-19. Generated by immunoSEQ multiplex PCR, the TCRdb table keeps only in-frame clones and is missing some. The sample yields some 100,000 clones, around three quarters seen once. The sample was peripheral blood. These receptors all stem from a human donor in a cohort sampled during active or convalescent COVID-19.

To note about this clone: Germline and junction disagree at one end, which may indicate a read error. The chain is built from TRBV2 and TRBJ1-5; 9 bases agree with TRBD1. This CDR3 is 15 amino acids long. The germline V gene encodes CDR1 SNHLY and CDR2 FYNNEI. In DNA, the CDR3 is TGTGCCAGCAGAGAAGGACAGGGGATAAATCAGCCCCAGCATTTT. Its protein product is CASREGQGINQPQHF.

The chain combines TRBV5-4 with TRBJ2-1, with 7 bases identical to TRBD2. Looked up from germline, CDR1 is SGHNT and CDR2 is YYREEE (reference sequence). The CDR3 sequence is 17 residues long. The junction had 15 bases not matched to a gene; V was cut back by 3 bases and J by 6 bases. The CDR3 sequence is CASSSLLGIAGGNEQFF. As DNA, the CDR3 is TGTGCCAGCAGCTCCCTGTTGGGTATAGCGGGTGGCAATGAGCAGTTCTTC.

This clone has just one count. The chain links TRBV3-1 (or the pseudogene TRBV3-2) to TRBJ2-1; 8 bases are shared with TRBD2. With 0 bases clipped from V and 0 bases from J, the junction kept 10 bases outside the gene matches. This CDR3 is 19 amino acids long. The germline V gene encodes CDR1 LGHDT and CDR2 YNNKEL (reference sequence). CDR3 bases: TGTGCCAGCAGCCAAGAAGGGACTAGATTTTTTAGCTCCTACAATGAGCAGTTCTTC. Translation: CASSQEGTRFFSSYNEQFF.

The CDR3 DNA sequence: TGTGCCAGCAGTTTAACGGCGACGGGGAACCAGTACTTC. Translation gives CASSLTATGNQYF. The V gene is TRBV28, the J gene TRBJ2-7; weak D call: TRBD2 (5 bases). The V gene's germline CDR1 is MDHEN and CDR2 SYDVKM. This CDR3 contains 13 residues. V was trimmed by 2 bases and J by 10 bases, leaving 15 bases between them.

The genes are TRBV5-1 and TRBJ2-5; 7 positions match TRBD2. Per the germline V gene, CDR1 is SGHRS and CDR2 is YFSETQ. Trimming removed 2 bases from V and 4 bases from J; junction bases left unmatched: 8. This CDR3 spans 15 amino acids. The CDR3 sequence is CASSFMLAGLETQYF. The CDR3 DNA follows: TGCGCCAGCAGCTTTATGTTAGCGGGTTTAGAGACCCAGTACTTC.

The chain joins TRBV6-6 to TRBJ2-3; 8 positions match TRBD1. CDR3 size: 15 residues. V was clipped by 4 bases and J by 1 base; unmatched bases: 4. Germline CDR1 is MNHNY and CDR2 is SVGAGI (reference sequence). CDR3 DNA sequence: TGTGCCAGCAGTTGGGAGACAGGGGGCACAGATACGCAGTATTTT. Its translation: CASSWETGGTDTQYF.

V gene TRBV10-3 combines with J gene TRBJ1-1, with D perhaps matching TRBD1 (6 bases). The CDR3 runs 14 residues. The germline CDR1 and CDR2 sequences are ENHRY and SYGVKD. Deletions cut 2 bases from V and 1 base from J, with 8 bases between. The DNA of the CDR3 is TGTGCCATCAGTGAGAGGGACAAGAACACTGAAGCTTTCTTT. Protein product: CAISERDKNTEAFF.